The entry below describes one T cell receptor beta chain. This specimen belongs to a study of blood T cell repertoires in COVID-19. The overall study: Material from acute and convalescent COVID-19 was sourced from the United States, Italy and Spain. Nucleic acid was either cDNA or gDNA, and it came from T cells, B-cell-depleted T cells, or PBMCs.

In the authors' methods: Counts of nucleated cells, estimated from reference gene primer amplification, were obtained. Measured with immunoSEQ multiplex PCR; TCRdb has only the in-frame clones, and not every one. D and trimming come from the DNA, and the V and J calls and clone size come from that table. Of around 160,000 clones listed, roughly four fifths are singletons. The germline V gene encodes CDR1 LNHDA and CDR2 SQIVND (reference sequence). CDR3 length: 13 amino acids. The junction had 4 bases not matched to a gene; V was cut back by 7 bases and J by 2 bases. The sample was peripheral blood. This chain links TRBV19 with TRBJ1-2; 7 nucleotides match TRBD1. This clonotype originated in a human donor with acute or convalescent COVID-19. The donor label of this sample is uncertain. CDR3 region: CASTSTGNYGYTF. In DNA, the CDR3 is TGTGCCAGTACCTCGACAGGGAACTATGGCTACACCTTC.